This T cell receptor (beta chain) was recovered during a study of blood T cell repertoires in COVID-19. The V and J ends lost 5 bases and 8 bases respectively, with 13 bases between them. This CDR3 is 13 amino acids long. Per the germline V gene, CDR1 is SGHAT and CDR2 is FQNNGV. The repertoire was sequenced with immunoSEQ multiplex PCR; TCRdb's copy has only in-frame clones and lacks some. The sample consists of under 200,000 clones, 70% to 90% of them appearing once. Each recovered donor of Cohort 3 presented with two negative PCRs, clearance, or symptom resolution. Sequenced sample: PBMCs or T cells enriched from blood (not recorded which). V gene TRBV11-2 combines with J gene TRBJ2-1; tentative D call: TRBD2 (5 bases). This clonotype was sampled from a woman aged 45-60 years who had recovered from COVID-19. The DNA for the CDR3 is TGTGCCAGCAGCCCCCGGCCGAGGGATGAGCAGTTCTTC. Amino acid sequence: CASSPRPRDEQFF.